A single sample is the source of the 32 T cell receptor beta chains below, sequenced in a study of blood T cells in healthy people across ages (dated by TCRdb to the mid-2010s). The method behind the library was 5' RACE. Sequencing was performed on an Illumina HiSeq 2500. A second PCR of roughly 7 to 11 cycles was run with a J-beta primer mix and a sample-barcoded 5' primer. The public reads were quality trimmed at Q25 with fastp and then assembled into clones with MiXCR by TCRdb, keeping productive beta chains. Merged by CDR3 protein, the rows form single entries marked with the most common genes and DNA. The sample data list 650,000 to 700,000 distinct CDR3 sequences, and over 40% of these were observed just once. The top ten constitute less than 15% of the sample. The material sequenced was blood. These receptors all stem from a woman aged 80 or over in good health.

This clonotype was detected many times. The chain links TRBV4-1 to TRBJ2-1, with D maybe TRBD2 (5 bases). The germline V and J ends were trimmed by 6 bases and 6 bases, with 21 bases remaining between them. The CDR3 spans 16 residues. The germline gives CDR1 MGHRA, CDR2 YSYEKL. CDR3: CASSLQTHTRGNEQFF. CDR3 bases: TGCGCCAGCAGTCTTCAAACTCACACTCGGGGCAATGAGCAGTTCTTC.

This clonotype was seen a single time. One end of the junction varies from germline; a read error may be responsible. The rearrangement uses TRBV6-5 and TRBJ2-7; D gene ambiguous. Germline V lookup: CDR1 MNHEY, CDR2 SVGAGI. This CDR3 has 14 amino acids. The CDR3 sequence is CASVGTVNSYEQYF. The CDR3 bases are TGTGCCAGCGTGGGAACGGTAAACTCCTACGAGCAGTATTTC.

This clonotype was detected only a few times. The rearrangement joins TRBV24-1 to TRBJ2-3, with 10 positions matching TRBD1. The CDR3 length is 16 residues. Losses at the gene ends were 6 bases for V and 2 bases for J; bases not matched to a gene: 7. Germline lookup yields CDR1 KGHDR and CDR2 SFDVKD. The CDR3 DNA reads as TGTGCCACCAGTCCCTCGGGACAGGGGCCCACAGATACGCAGTATTTT. Translating it yields CATSPSGQGPTDTQYF.

This clonotype has ten or more counts. The rearrangement uses TRBV29-1 and TRBJ2-4; 7 bases are shared with TRBD2. From germline, CDR1 is SQVTM and CDR2 ANQGSEA. The CDR3 runs to 13 residues. Trimming cost V 5 bases and J 7 bases; bases outside gene matches: 8. The CDR3 loop is CSVRYGGVNIQYF. The CDR3 nucleotides are TGCAGCGTTCGATATGGGGGGGTTAACATTCAGTACTTC.

The CDR3 sequence: CASSLARGGGAYNEQFF. Here the CDR3 DNA reads TGCGCCAGCAGCTTGGCACGGGGGGGTGGAGCCTACAATGAGCAGTTCTTC. This rearrangement joins TRBV5-1 to TRBJ2-1, with TRBD2 matching over 8 bases. J gave up 2 bases and V 0 bases, and 7 bases lay outside the gene matches. The germline CDR1 and CDR2 sequences are SGHRS and YFSETQ. The CDR3 is made up of 17 amino acids.

This clonotype was seen repeatedly, ten times or more. V gene TRBV28 combines with J gene TRBJ2-3; possible D gene TRBD1, 6 bases. CDR1 MDHEN and CDR2 SYDVKM come from the germline V gene. CDR3 length: 14 residues. V was trimmed by 10 bases and J by 0 bases, leaving 14 bases between them. The CDR3 reads CATQQGSSTDTQYF. The CDR3 region has the DNA TGTGCCACCCAACAGGGATCTAGCACAGATACGCAGTATTTT.

The CDR3 sequence: CASSPSGASQPQHF. DNA of the CDR3: TGCGCCAGCAGTCCCTCGGGGGCGAGTCAGCCCCAGCATTTT. The rearrangement joins TRBV5-1 to TRBJ1-5; possible D gene TRBD1, 6 bases. CDR3 length equals 14 residues. Between the trimmed V and J ends, which lost 5 bases and 6 bases, there was a span of 15 bases. Germline V gene sequence: CDR1 SGHRS, CDR2 YFSETQ.

This clonotype has a count of ten or more. The chain carries TRBV27 and TRBJ1-5; a possible D gene is TRBD1 (5 bases). From germline, CDR1 is MNHEY and CDR2 SMNVEV (reference sequence). The CDR3 contains 16 residues. Trimming took 6 bases from V and 2 from J, leaving 17 bases between them. CDR3 region: CASRPSRGGGNQPQHF. In DNA, the CDR3 is TGTGCCAGCAGACCCAGTAGGGGCGGGGGCAATCAGCCCCAGCATTTT.

This chain joins TRBV7-8 and TRBJ2-5, with 8 bases that match TRBD2. From germline, CDR1 is SGHVS and CDR2 FQNEAQ. The CDR3 length is 17 residues. V lost 5 bases and J lost 10; bases outside the gene matches: 21. The CDR3 DNA sequence: TGTGCCAGCAGCCCTACCGGAATAGCGGGGACCGGGGGATACCAGTACTTC. It specifies CASSPTGIAGTGGYQYF.

As to this clonotype: A much larger clone lies one base from this, so it may be a read error. This chain links TRBV7-9 with TRBJ2-3, with no clear D. Trimming took off 1 base at V and 1 base at J, with 12 bases between the two ends. The CDR3 totals 16 residues. CDR1 is SEHNR, CDR2 FQNEAQ, per germline (reference sequence). The CDR3 is CASSLGTAYGTDTQYF. CDR3 DNA sequence: TGTGCCAGCAGCTTAGGGACGGCCTACGGCACAGATACGCAGTATTTT.

The table lists this clonotype with a few counts. It may be a read error: a sequence one base away is much more abundant. This chain uses TRBV29-1 with TRBJ2-1; tentatively, D is TRBD1 (7 bases). The assigned J gene may be wrong: the sequence end matches TRBJ2-7 better. The CDR3 spans 19 residues. Germline CDR1 reads SQVTM; CDR2 reads ANQGSEA. The CDR3 region has the DNA TGCAGCGTCCAACCCGGAGGGACAGCACCTACTACCTCCTACAATGAGCAGTACTTC. Its translation: CSVQPGGTAPTTSYNEQYF.

This clonotype came up once. The CDR3 DNA reads as TGTGCCAGCAGTGTAGAGGGGTCGTTCGCAGATACGCAGTATTTT. Translation: CASSVEGSFADTQYF. The chain uses TRBV2 and TRBJ2-3; D is perhaps TRBD1 or TRBD2 (5 bases each). CDR3 length equals 15 residues. Trimming left V 4 bases short and J 4 bases short, with 15 bases between. CDR1 and CDR2 from the germline V gene are SNHLY and FYNNEI.

Regarding this clonotype: The junction departs from germline at one end; a sequencing error may be responsible. This chain links TRBV5-5 with TRBJ2-7; 7 bases match TRBD2. The CDR3 covers 15 residues. CDR1 SGHKS and CDR2 YYEKEE come from the germline V gene (reference sequence). The CDR3: CANSPMAGVSYEQYF. The CDR3 DNA sequence: TGTGCCAACAGCCCAATGGCGGGAGTGTCCTACGAGCAGTACTTC.

This clonotype was recorded once. This clone may be a read error of a much larger clone one base away. J is TRBJ1-3 and V is TRBV6-6; D unresolved. Germline lookup yields CDR1 MNHNY and CDR2 SVGAGI (reference sequence). The CDR3 is 12 amino acids. V was cut by 0 bases and J by 13 bases, with 10 bases left in between. The CDR3: CASSYSRTSIYF. The CDR3 DNA reads as TGTGCCAGCAGTTACTCGAGAACCTCGATATATTTT.

The chain combines TRBV20-1 with TRBJ2-1, with D possibly being TRBD1 or TRBD2 (6 bases each). The end of the DNA aligns better with TRBJ2-7, so the J call may be wrong. This CDR3 spans 17 amino acids. Germline V CDR1 and CDR2: DFQATT, SNEGSKA (reference sequence). The CDR3 spells CSARDRRGVSSYNEQYF. CDR3 in DNA: TGCAGTGCTAGAGACCGAAGGGGGGTAAGCTCCTACAATGAGCAGTACTTC.

The chain has TRBV6-6 and TRBJ2-7; D may be TRBD1 or TRBD2 (5 bases each). Per germline, CDR1 MNHNY and CDR2 SVGAGI (reference sequence). The CDR3 contains 16 residues. The V and J ends lost 4 bases and 0 bases respectively, with 16 bases between them. As DNA, the CDR3 is TGTGCCAGCAGTTCCCCGGGACGGGTAAGCTCCTACGAGCAGTACTTC. Translating it yields CASSSPGRVSSYEQYF.

This clonotype came up a few times. V gene TRBV2 combines with J gene TRBJ2-7, with 9 bases lining up with TRBD2. In germline, CDR1 is SNHLY, CDR2 FYNNEI. CDR3 length: 13 amino acids. Trimming cost V 8 bases and J 7 bases; bases outside gene matches: 9. In DNA form, the CDR3 reads TGTGCCAGCCAGCGGGAGGTAACCAATGAGCAGTACTTC. Its translation: CASQREVTNEQYF. Complete variable domain (other parts from reference TRBV2 and TRBJ2-7): EPEVTQTPSHQVTQMGQEVILRCVPISNHLYFYWYRQILGQKVEFLVSFYNNEISEKSEIFDDQFSVERPDGSNFTLKIRSTKLEDSAMYFCASQREVTNEQYFGPGTRLTVT.

This clonotype has just a few counts. This sequence joins TRBV29-1 and TRBJ2-5; a possible D gene is TRBD1 (6 bases). Deletions cut 2 bases from V and 6 bases from J, with 13 bases between. Germline CDR1 is SQVTM and CDR2 is ANQGSEA. The CDR3 consists of 13 residues. The CDR3 loop reads CSVEYTGLKTQYF. The CDR3, as DNA: TGCAGCGTTGAATATACAGGGTTGAAGACCCAGTACTTC.

The table lists this clonotype with a few counts. This chain joins TRBV7-2 and TRBJ2-1, with a weak D call TRBD1 (6 bases). The CDR3 totals 15 residues. Trimming shortened V by 5 bases and J by 5 bases, and 16 bases separated the two germline ends. CDR1 and CDR2 (germline): SGHTA, FQGNSA. The CDR3 sequence: CASSPGQPGNNEQFF. CDR3 nucleotides: TGTGCCAGCAGCCCTGGACAGCCAGGCAACAATGAGCAGTTCTTC.

This clonotype was recorded many times. This rearrangement joins TRBV28 to TRBJ2-5; 7 bases are a match to TRBD2. The end of the DNA aligns better with TRBJ2-7, so the J call may be wrong. This CDR3 region has 15 residues. Per the germline V gene, CDR1 is MDHEN and CDR2 is SYDVKM. The CDR3 spells CASSFVKGLRSEQYF. DNA of the CDR3: TGTGCCAGCAGTTTCGTGAAGGGACTAAGGAGCGAGCAGTACTTC.

DNA for the CDR3: TGTGCCAGCAGGCAAGCCGGGTACAATGAGCAGTTCTTC. Translation: CASRQAGYNEQFF. The chain recombines TRBV7-2 with TRBJ2-1, with unresolved D. The CDR3 spans 13 residues. Trimming cost V 6 bases and J 4 bases, with 10 bases left between them. The germline V gene has CDR1 SGHTA and CDR2 FQGNSA. Looking up the rest from reference TRBV7-2 and TRBJ2-1 gives the full variable domain: GAGVSQSPSNKVTEKGKDVELRCDPISGHTALYWYRQSLGQGLEFLIYFQGNSAPDKSGLPSDRFSAERTGGSVSTLTIQRTQQEDSAVYLCASRQAGYNEQFFGPGTRLTVL.

The rearrangement joins TRBV5-1 to TRBJ1-2; 7 bases align to TRBD1. This CDR3 region has 16 residues. Unmatched junction bases numbered 15, after V lost 4 bases and J lost 6 bases. Germline-derived CDR1 and CDR2 are SGHRS and YFSETQ. CDR3 DNA: TGCGCCAGCAGCCCATCCGGAGGGACAGCCTACGATGGCTACACCTTC. Its translation is CASSPSGGTAYDGYTF.

This clonotype was observed at least ten times. This sequence joins TRBV2 and TRBJ2-7; maybe TRBD1 (6 bases). Germline CDR1 reads SNHLY; CDR2 reads FYNNEI. CDR3 length equals 13 residues. Trimming shortened V by 4 bases and J by 6 bases, and 13 bases separated the two germline ends. The CDR3 DNA reads as TGTGCCAGCAGTGCACTTGGGGGCCTCGAGCAGTACTTC. This sequence encodes CASSALGGLEQYF. Based on the CDR3 plus reference TRBV2 and TRBJ2-7, the full variable domain is EPEVTQTPSHQVTQMGQEVILRCVPISNHLYFYWYRQILGQKVEFLVSFYNNEISEKSEIFDDQFSVERPDGSNFTLKIRSTKLEDSAMYFCASSALGGLEQYFGPGTRLTVT.

This clonotype was found a few times. This chain uses TRBV10-3 with TRBJ2-1; 7 nucleotides align to TRBD2. The germline gives CDR1 ENHRY, CDR2 SYGVKD. Trimming cost V 0 bases and J 3 bases; bases outside gene matches: 11. The CDR3 consists of 18 residues. The CDR3: CAISESAVAASGYNEQFF. DNA of the CDR3: TGTGCCATCAGTGAGTCAGCGGTTGCGGCTAGCGGCTACAATGAGCAGTTCTTC.

In its sample, this clonotype was seen many times. V and J are TRBV7-2 and TRBJ2-7; D is unresolved. With 1 base removed from V and 2 bases from J, the gap between germline ends came to 6 bases. Germline CDR1 SGHTA, CDR2 FQGNSA. CDR3 size: 13 residues. CDR3: CASSLETTYEQYF. As DNA, the CDR3 is TGTGCCAGCAGCTTAGAGACAACCTACGAGCAGTACTTC.

The chain recombines TRBV9 with TRBJ2-2; D is ambiguous. Germline CDR1 and CDR2: SGDLS and YYNGEE. Trimming removed 2 bases at V and 7 bases at J, with 6 bases between. The CDR3 runs to 12 residues. The CDR3 DNA sequence: TGTGCCAGCAGCGTGAGTGACGGGGAGCTGTTTTTT. Residues: CASSVSDGELFF.

The chain combines TRBV6-1 with TRBJ2-1, with 11 bases lining up with TRBD2. This CDR3 has 17 amino acids. The germline CDR1 and CDR2 sequences are MNHNS and SASEGT. The V and J ends lost 0 bases and 15 bases, in that order; junction bases with no gene match: 16. CDR3 DNA sequence: TGTGCCAGCAGTGAAGCGGTCCCTAGCGGGAGGCGAACAGCGTTGTTCTTC. It yields the protein CASSEAVPSGRRTALFF.

At least ten counts were recorded for this clonotype. The chain couples TRBV5-6 to TRBJ2-7; D is possibly TRBD1 (6 bases). Trimming left V 4 bases short and J 7 bases short, with 15 bases between. The CDR3 spans 13 residues. The germline gives CDR1 SGHDT, CDR2 YYEEEE. CDR3 sequence reads: CASSLYRVLEQYF. The CDR3 DNA follows: TGTGCCAGCAGCCTATACAGGGTTCTTGAGCAGTACTTC.

This chain links TRBV7-2 with TRBJ2-5, with D perhaps matching TRBD2 (5 bases). The germline gives CDR1 SGHTA, CDR2 FQGNSA. CDR3 length: 14 amino acids. Trimming shortened V by 5 bases and J by 5 bases, and 15 bases separated the two germline ends. CDR3 nucleotide sequence: TGTGCCAGCAGCCAAGGTCTAGCTGTCGAGACCCAGTACTTC. This encodes CASSQGLAVETQYF.

This clonotype was recorded many times. The chain carries TRBV7-9 and TRBJ2-3; D call uncertain. The germline CDR1 and CDR2 sequences are SEHNR and FQNEAQ (reference sequence). CDR3 size: 15 residues. V was pared by 7 bases and J by 6 bases, with 20 bases between. The CDR3 protein is CASTRTTPNLDTQYF. DNA of the CDR3: TGTGCCAGCACCAGAACAACACCGAACTTGGATACGCAGTATTTT.

Comment on this clonotype: This may stem from a read error, because a much larger clone lies one nucleotide away. This chain uses TRBV14 with TRBJ2-1; D unclear. In germline, CDR1 is SGHDN, CDR2 FVKESK. The germline V and J ends were trimmed by 6 bases and 7 bases, with 10 bases remaining between them. The length of the CDR3 is 12 residues. The CDR3 region has the DNA TGTGCCAGCAGTTGGGTACGGAATGAGCAGTTCTTC. Translated, it gives CASSWVRNEQFF.

The sample holds many counts of this clonotype. V is TRBV20-1 and J is TRBJ2-7, with D possibly TRBD2 on 5 matching bases. The CDR3 has 15 amino acids. Germline CDR1 reads DFQATT; CDR2 reads SNEGSKA (reference sequence). V lost 3 bases, J lost 2 bases, and 17 bases lay in between. As DNA, the CDR3 is TGCAGTGCTAGGAGGGCCGACCAAGGAACCTACGAGCAGTACTTC. This translates into CSARRADQGTYEQYF.